This is a list of T cell receptor beta chains from one sample in a study of vaccination and CD4 T cells after COVID-19. TCRdb reprocessed the PCR reads with MiXCR, giving one entry per CDR3 protein. The sample has approximately 11,000 distinct CDR3 sequences; 45% to 70% are singletons. These receptors' antigens are unknown. Sequencing was performed on CD4+ T cells from blood, cultured in vitro. The origin of the receptors is a human donor who had recovered from COVID-19. Each CDR3 is given without its conserved first and last residue.

>TRBJ1-6|TRBV5-1
ASSAQQVGNSPLH
>TRBJ1-6|TRBV27
ASRKQGPSYNSPLH
>TRBJ1-2|TRBV18
ASSQSTGTANYGYT
>TRBJ2-7|TRBV19
ASSIKGAGYEQY
>TRBJ2-7|TRBV6-1
ASSRLTAGKDEQY
>TRBJ1-2|TRBV19
ASSTGEWDYGYT
>TRBJ2-1|TRBV27
ASSSPGGPNNEQF
>TRBJ2-3|TRBV11-2
ASSLAGGGDTQY
>TRBJ1-1|TRBV30
AWRGTGGPTEAF
>TRBJ1-2|TRBV30
AWSVRGLYGYT
>TRBJ2-1|TRBV19
ASSRPPLIAGNEQF
>TRBJ2-1|TRBV6-4
ASSITSGNEQF
>TRBJ1-2|TRBV30
AWSPLGGFSSYGYT
>TRBJ2-3|TRBV7-9
ASSLDPYTQY
>TRBJ2-1|TRBV27
ASGRPGHEQF
>TRBJ2-7|TRBV15
ATSNPAREQY
>TRBJ1-3|TRBV20-1
SAGDVSGNTIY
>TRBJ2-3|TRBV2
ATSGGQTDTQY
>TRBJ2-3|TRBV6-5
ASSYKGGGSTDTQY
>TRBJ1-1|TRBV6-2/TRBV6-3
ASKGGNTEAF